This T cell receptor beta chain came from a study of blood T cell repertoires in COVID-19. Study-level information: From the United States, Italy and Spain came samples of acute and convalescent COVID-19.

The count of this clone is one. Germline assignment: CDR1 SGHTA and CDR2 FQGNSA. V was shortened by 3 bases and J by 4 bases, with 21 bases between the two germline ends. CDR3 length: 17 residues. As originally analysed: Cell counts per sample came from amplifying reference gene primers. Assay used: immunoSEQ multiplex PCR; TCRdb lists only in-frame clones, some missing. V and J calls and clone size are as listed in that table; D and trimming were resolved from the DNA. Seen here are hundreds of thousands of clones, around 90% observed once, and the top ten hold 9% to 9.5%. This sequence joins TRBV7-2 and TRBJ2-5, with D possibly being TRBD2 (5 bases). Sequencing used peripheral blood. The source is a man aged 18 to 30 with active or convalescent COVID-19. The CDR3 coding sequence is TGTGCCAGCAGCTTCCAAACTAGAAGGTACCTGGGAGAGACCCAGTACTTC. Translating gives CASSFQTRRYLGETQYF.